These 26 T cell receptor beta chains came from one sample sequenced in a study of patients and donors after allogeneic stem cell transplantation. MiXCR, run by TCRdb on the RT-PCR reads, gives a single entry per CDR3 protein. This sample yields around 70,000 distinct CDR3 sequences, of which approximately 26% are seen a single time; about 25% belongs to the top ten. The source material was blood, either unsorted or a sorted T cell fraction (not recorded which). The receptors originated from a human donor who was either an allogeneic HSCT recipient or a stem cell or donor lymphocyte infusion donor (not recorded which). It is not recorded whose cells these are; they may come from a transplant donor.

This chain links TRBV6-5 with TRBJ1-5; D gene uncertain. V was clipped by 6 bases and J by 11 bases, with 17 bases between them. CDR1 MNHEY and CDR2 SVGAGI come from the germline V gene. This CDR3 is built from 13 residues. The CDR3 sequence: CASSRLGPPAQHF. In nucleotides, the CDR3 is TGTGCCAGCAGCCGCCTCGGCCCTCCGGCCCAGCATTTT.

This clonotype was seen a handful of times. The genes are TRBV7-6 and TRBJ2-1; D gene ambiguous. Per the germline V gene, CDR1 is SGHVS and CDR2 is FNYEAQ. V was cut by 2 bases and J by 5 bases, with 7 bases left in between. The CDR3 is made up of 13 amino acids. The CDR3 sequence: CASSLRLNNEQFF. The CDR3 nucleotides are TGTGCCAGCAGCTTAAGGCTAAACAATGAGCAGTTCTTC.

This clonotype was seen a few times. The CDR3 coding sequence is TGCAGTGCCCCAGGACAGAGGAACACTGAAGCTTTCTTT. Translated, it gives CSAPGQRNTEAFF. The rearrangement uses TRBV20-1 and TRBJ1-1, with D possibly matching TRBD1 (6 bases). CDR1 DFQATT and CDR2 SNEGSKA come from the germline V gene (reference sequence). This CDR3 has 13 residues. With 6 bases removed from V and 1 base from J, the gap between germline ends came to 12 bases.

This clonotype was observed a handful of times. CDR3 in DNA: TGTGCCAGCAGCTCCGAAGGGGGGGCCGCAGATACGCAGTATTTT. Translation: CASSSEGGAADTQYF. J is TRBJ2-3 and V is TRBV11-2; tentatively, D is TRBD2 (7 bases). V was shortened by 4 bases and J by 4 bases, with 15 bases between the two germline ends. This CDR3 spans 15 amino acids. Per the germline V gene, CDR1 is SGHAT and CDR2 is FQNNGV.

Only a few counts were recorded for this clonotype. V gene TRBV20-1 combines with J gene TRBJ1-2; 7 bases map to TRBD1. Germline V lookup: CDR1 DFQATT, CDR2 SNEGSKA (reference sequence). V shed 1 base and J 7 bases; nucleotides not matched to a gene: 3. CDR3 length: 12 amino acids. Here the CDR3 reads CSARVTGTGYTF. CDR3 coding DNA: TGCAGTGCTAGAGTGACAGGGACTGGCTACACCTTC.

The genes are TRBV9 and TRBJ2-2, with 9 bases that match TRBD2. CDR1 is SGDLS and CDR2 is YYNGEE in the germline V gene. The CDR3 contains 17 residues. V shed 0 bases, J shed 0 bases, and the junction held 3 bases outside the gene matches. The CDR3 reads CASSVELAGPNTGELFF. The CDR3 nucleotides are TGTGCCAGCAGCGTAGAGCTAGCGGGGCCGAACACCGGGGAGCTGTTTTTT.

The V and J genes are TRBV27 and TRBJ1-2, with D unclear. Germline V gene lookup returns CDR1 MNHEY and CDR2 SMNVEV (reference sequence). This CDR3 is built from 12 residues. The DNA for the CDR3 is TGTGCTCGCCGGCTGGGCCCCTATGGCTACACCTTC. Residues: CARRLGPYGYTF.

CDR3 region: CASSLSSDTQYF. For the CDR3, the DNA is TGTGCCAGCAGCTTATCGTCAGATACGCAGTATTTT. The J gene is TRBJ2-3, the V gene TRBV11-1; D ambiguous. V was cut by 2 bases and J by 4 bases, with 4 bases left in between. This CDR3 spans 12 amino acids. Germline V CDR1 and CDR2: SGHAT, FQDESV (reference sequence). The full variable domain, completed using reference TRBV11-1 and TRBJ2-3, is EAEVAQSPRYKITEKSQAVAFWCDPISGHATLYWYRQILGQGPELLVQFQDESVVDDSQLPKDRFSAERLKGVDSTLKIQPAELGDSAMYLCASSLSSDTQYFGPGTRLTVL.

The chain employs TRBV30 and TRBJ1-1; D uncertain. V was cut by 4 bases and J by 0 bases, with 3 bases left in between. This CDR3 comprises 11 residues. Germline-derived CDR1 and CDR2 are GTSNPN and SVGIG (reference sequence). CDR3 in DNA: TGTGCCTGGAATATGAACACTGAAGCTTTCTTT. This codes for CAWNMNTEAFF.

Only a few counts were recorded for this clonotype. The chain combines TRBV7-9 with TRBJ1-2; D is unresolved. Looked up from germline, CDR1 is SEHNR and CDR2 is FQNEAQ (reference sequence). The CDR3 has 17 residues. Trimming took 5 bases from V and 6 from J, leaving 25 bases between them. CDR3 sequence (DNA): TGTGCCAGCAGCCCCCCCGGGTGGCAGTTCGGCAAGGATGGCTACACCTTC. This encodes CASSPPGWQFGKDGYTF.

This clonotype was picked up a small number of times. This rearrangement joins TRBV20-1 to TRBJ2-1; 8 bases are a match to TRBD2. CDR1 DFQATT and CDR2 SNEGSKA come from the germline V gene (reference sequence). The V segment lost 0 bases and the J segment 8 bases; nucleotides outside the gene matches: 9. The CDR3 runs to 15 residues. CDR3 sequence (DNA): TGCAGTGCTAGAGATTATCGAGCGGGAGACCATGAGCAGTTCTTC. Protein: CSARDYRAGDHEQFF.

This clonotype was picked up a small number of times. This chain links TRBV4-1 with TRBJ2-2, with 10 nucleotides matching TRBD1. Losses at the gene ends were 2 bases for V and 4 bases for J; bases not matched to a gene: 7. Germline values: CDR1 MGHRA, CDR2 YSYEKL. The CDR3 length is 17 residues. CDR3 sequence reads: CASSQFDRGLPTGELFF. The CDR3 DNA follows: TGCGCCAGCAGCCAATTTGACAGGGGGCTACCCACCGGGGAGCTGTTTTTT.

The J gene is TRBJ2-7, the V gene TRBV20-1; TRBD1 might be the D (6 bases). The CDR3 loop spans 13 amino acids. Per the germline V gene, CDR1 is DFQATT and CDR2 is SNEGSKA (reference sequence). V dropped 5 bases and J dropped 3 bases, with 14 bases sitting between them. The CDR3 region has the DNA TGCAGTGCTGCCGGGACACCAATCTACGAGCAGTACTTC. It translates to CSAAGTPIYEQYF.

The chain couples TRBV27 to TRBJ1-2, with D perhaps TRBD1 (6 bases). Germline-derived CDR1 and CDR2 are MNHEY and SMNVEV (reference sequence). V was shortened by 4 bases and J by 4 bases, with 10 bases between the two germline ends. This CDR3 is built from 13 residues. CDR3 in amino acids: CASSYGQFYGYTF. For the CDR3, the DNA is TGTGCCAGCAGTTACGGACAGTTCTATGGCTACACCTTC.

This clonotype has just one count. The chain has TRBV7-6 and TRBJ2-4; TRBD1 matches 8 bases. Germline V gives CDR1 SGHVS, CDR2 FNYEAQ. Unmatched junction bases numbered 14, after V lost 4 bases and J lost 9 bases. The CDR3 consists of 16 residues. The CDR3 loop is CASSSTDRDPLGIQYF. CDR3 DNA: TGTGCCAGCAGCTCCACGGACAGGGACCCTTTGGGCATTCAGTACTTC.

The sample holds a few counts of this clonotype. The rearrangement links TRBV20-1 to TRBJ1-1; D remains unclear. V gave up 6 bases and J gave up 1 base, with 12 bases separating them. The V gene's germline CDR1 is DFQATT and CDR2 SNEGSKA (reference sequence). This CDR3 has 13 amino acids. CDR3 amino acids: CSAIGPENTEAFF. The CDR3 DNA sequence: TGCAGTGCCATAGGACCGGAGAACACTGAAGCTTTCTTT.

The chain employs TRBV11-2 and TRBJ2-2; TRBD1 is a possible D gene (5 bases). V dropped 0 bases and J dropped 6 bases, with 11 bases sitting between them. This CDR3 has 15 amino acids. Per the germline V gene, CDR1 is SGHAT and CDR2 is FQNNGV. In DNA, the CDR3 is TGTGCCAGCAGCTTAGATCCAGGGTTGGCCGGGGAGCTGTTTTTT. Translating it yields CASSLDPGLAGELFF.

This clonotype was detected only a few times. This rearrangement joins TRBV7-9 to TRBJ1-2; perhaps TRBD1 as D (6 bases). Germline V gene lookup returns CDR1 SEHNR and CDR2 FQNEAQ (reference sequence). This CDR3 has 16 amino acids. V lost 3 bases to trimming and J lost 4 bases, with 18 bases between them. The CDR3 region is CASSFLLQGIPYGYTF. For the CDR3, the DNA is TGTGCCAGCAGCTTCCTATTACAGGGAATACCCTATGGCTACACCTTC.

The chain links TRBV7-9 to TRBJ1-4, with no clear D. CDR3 length: 15 amino acids. Trimming stripped 1 base from V and 5 bases from J, with 11 bases between. Per germline, CDR1 SEHNR and CDR2 FQNEAQ (reference sequence). CDR3 in amino acids: CASSLVVGLNEKLFF. The CDR3 nucleotides read TGTGCCAGCAGCTTAGTGGTCGGACTAAATGAAAAACTGTTTTTT.

The J gene is TRBJ2-3, the V gene TRBV5-1, with TRBD2 identical over 13 bases. The CDR3 is 18 residues long. V lost 2 bases, J lost 5 bases, and 11 bases stayed unmatched. The germline V gene has CDR1 SGHRS and CDR2 YFSETQ. The CDR3: CASSFTSGGASRLDTQYF. CDR3 nucleotides: TGCGCCAGCAGCTTCACTAGCGGGGGGGCCTCCCGCCTAGATACGCAGTATTTT.

Regarding this clonotype: The DNA is omitted, as the CDR3 cannot be located on it reliably, and the CDR3 follows TCRdb's listing. The rearrangement joins TRBV12-3 or TRBV12-4 to TRBJ2-2; the table's D call, TRBD2, was not checked against the DNA. The CDR3 spans 17 amino acids, including both terminal residues. This chain's CDR3 is CASTLEGVGRGTGELVF.

The rearrangement joins TRBV7-9 to TRBJ2-7, with D possibly TRBD1 on 6 matching bases. This CDR3 region has 17 residues. Germline V CDR1 and CDR2: SEHNR, FQNEAQ (reference sequence). Between the trimmed V and J ends, which lost 0 bases and 6 bases, there was a span of 21 bases. DNA for the CDR3: TGTGCCAGCAGCTTAGCCGGACAGTGCCCCGAATACGGCGAGCAGTACTTC. Protein product: CASSLAGQCPEYGEQYF. Variable domain in full (rest from reference TRBV7-9 and TRBJ2-7): DTGVSQNPRHKITKRGQNVTFRCDPISEHNRLYWYRQTLGQGPEFLTYFQNEAQLEKSRLLSDRFSAERPKGSFSTLEIQRTEQGDSAMYLCASSLAGQCPEYGEQYFGPGTRLTVT.

As for this clonotype: The junction does not match germline at one end; this may be a read error. V is TRBV19 and J is TRBJ2-2; D is uncertain. There are 11 residues in the CDR3. The germline V gene has CDR1 LNHDA and CDR2 SQIVND (reference sequence). This chain's CDR3 is CAGSMAGELFF. Here the CDR3 DNA reads TGTGCCGGTAGTATGGCCGGGGAGCTGTTTTTT.

The chain is built from TRBV5-1 and TRBJ1-2; possibly TRBD1 for D (6 bases). V gave up 4 bases and J gave up 6 bases, with 13 bases separating them. Germline CDR1 reads SGHRS; CDR2 reads YFSETQ. The CDR3 sequence is 13 residues long. CDR3 sequence: CASSPGARNGYTF. The CDR3 DNA follows: TGCGCCAGCAGCCCGGGGGCGAGGAATGGCTACACCTTC.

This sequence joins TRBV9 and TRBJ2-5; possibly TRBD1 or TRBD2 for D (5 bases each). Trimming stripped 2 bases from V and 5 bases from J, with 10 bases between. In germline, CDR1 is SGDLS, CDR2 YYNGEE. The CDR3 length is 13 residues. In nucleotides, the CDR3 is TGTGCCAGCAGCGTCGGCCGGGGCGAGACCCAGTACTTC. This encodes CASSVGRGETQYF. Variable domain in full (rest from reference TRBV9 and TRBJ2-5): DSGVTQTPKHLITATGQRVTLRCSPRSGDLSVYWYQQSLDQGLQFLIQYYNGEERAKGNILERFSAQQFPDLHSELNLSSLELGDSALYFCASSVGRGETQYFGPGTRLLVL.

This clonotype has just a few counts. The chain is built from TRBV20-1 and TRBJ2-5; D gene unclear. V lost 3 bases, J lost 2 bases, and 4 bases lay in between. CDR1 and CDR2 (germline): DFQATT, SNEGSKA (reference sequence). The CDR3 runs to 11 residues. The DNA of the CDR3 is TGCAGTGCTAGGGGTCAAGAGACCCAGTACTTC. Protein product: CSARGQETQYF.